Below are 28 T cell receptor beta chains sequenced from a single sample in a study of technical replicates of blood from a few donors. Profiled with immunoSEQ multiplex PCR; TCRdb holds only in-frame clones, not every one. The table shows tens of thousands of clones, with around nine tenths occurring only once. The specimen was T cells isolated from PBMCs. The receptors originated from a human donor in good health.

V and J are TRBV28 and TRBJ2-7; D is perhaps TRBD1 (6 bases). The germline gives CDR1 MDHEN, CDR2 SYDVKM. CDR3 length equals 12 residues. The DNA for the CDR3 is TGTAGGGTCTCAGGGGCCTACGGGGAGCAGTACTTC. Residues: CRVSGAYGEQYF.

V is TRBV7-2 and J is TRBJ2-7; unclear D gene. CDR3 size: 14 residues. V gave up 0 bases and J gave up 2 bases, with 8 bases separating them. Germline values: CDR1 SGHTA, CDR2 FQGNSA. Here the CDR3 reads CASSLAELTYEQYF. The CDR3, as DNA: TGTGCCAGCAGCTTAGCCGAACTTACCTACGAGCAGTACTTC.

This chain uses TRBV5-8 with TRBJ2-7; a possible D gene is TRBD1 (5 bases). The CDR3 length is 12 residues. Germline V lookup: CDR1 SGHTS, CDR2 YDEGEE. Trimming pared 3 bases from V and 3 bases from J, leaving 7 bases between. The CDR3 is CASSSDNYEQYF. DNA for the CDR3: TGTGCCAGCAGCTCGGACAACTACGAGCAGTACTTC. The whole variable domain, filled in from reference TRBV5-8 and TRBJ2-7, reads EAGVTQSPTHLIKTRGQQATLRCSPISGHTSVYWYQQALGLGLQFLLWYDEGEERNRGNFPPRFSGRQFPNYSSELNVNALELEDSALYLCASSSDNYEQYFGPGTRLTVT.

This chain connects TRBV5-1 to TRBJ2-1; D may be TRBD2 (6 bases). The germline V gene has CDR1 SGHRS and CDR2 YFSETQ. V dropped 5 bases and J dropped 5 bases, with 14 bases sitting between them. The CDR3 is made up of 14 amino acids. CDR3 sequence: CASRISGNNNEQFF. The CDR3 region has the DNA TGCGCCAGCAGAATTAGCGGAAACAACAATGAGCAGTTCTTC.

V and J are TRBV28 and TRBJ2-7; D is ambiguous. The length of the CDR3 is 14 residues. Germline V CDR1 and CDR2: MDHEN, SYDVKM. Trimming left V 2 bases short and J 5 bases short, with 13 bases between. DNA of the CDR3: TGTGCCAGCAGTTTAGTTGTGACTCTCCACGAGCAGTACTTC. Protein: CASSLVVTLHEQYF.

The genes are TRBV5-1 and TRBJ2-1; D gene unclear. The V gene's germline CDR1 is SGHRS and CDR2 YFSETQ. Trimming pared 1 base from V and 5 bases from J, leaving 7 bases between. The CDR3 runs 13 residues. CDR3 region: CASSLLGDNEQFF. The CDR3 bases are TGCGCCAGCAGCTTGCTCGGTGACAATGAGCAGTTCTTC.

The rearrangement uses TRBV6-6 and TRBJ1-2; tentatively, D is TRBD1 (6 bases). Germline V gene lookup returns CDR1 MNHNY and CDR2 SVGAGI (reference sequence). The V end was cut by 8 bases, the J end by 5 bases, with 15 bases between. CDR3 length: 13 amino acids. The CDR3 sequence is CASDSGGRYGYTF. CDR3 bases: TGTGCCAGCGACAGCGGGGGGCGATATGGCTACACCTTC.

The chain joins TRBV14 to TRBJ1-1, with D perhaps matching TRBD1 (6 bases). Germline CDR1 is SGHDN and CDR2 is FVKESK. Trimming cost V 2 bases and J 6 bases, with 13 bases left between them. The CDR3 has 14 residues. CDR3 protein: CASSQRGTYAEAFF. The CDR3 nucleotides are TGTGCCAGCAGCCAAAGGGGGACCTACGCTGAAGCTTTCTTT. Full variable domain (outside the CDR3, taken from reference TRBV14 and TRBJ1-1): EAGVTQFPSHSVIEKGQTVTLRCDPISGHDNLYWYRRVMGKEIKFLLHFVKESKQDESGMPNNRFLAERTGGTYSTLKVQPAELEDSGVYFCASSQRGTYAEAFFGQGTRLTVV.

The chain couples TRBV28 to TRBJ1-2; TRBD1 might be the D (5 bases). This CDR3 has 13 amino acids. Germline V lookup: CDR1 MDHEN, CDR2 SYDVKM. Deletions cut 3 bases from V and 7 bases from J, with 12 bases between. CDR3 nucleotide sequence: TGTGCCAGCAGTTTTTCAGGGTCGGGTGGCTACACCTTC. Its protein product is CASSFSGSGGYTF.

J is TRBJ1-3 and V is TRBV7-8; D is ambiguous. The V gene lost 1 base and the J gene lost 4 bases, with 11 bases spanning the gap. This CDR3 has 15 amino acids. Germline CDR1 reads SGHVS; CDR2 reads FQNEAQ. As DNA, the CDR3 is TGTGCCAGCAGCTTAGGGCAGGTGACGGGAAACACCATATATTTT. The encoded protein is CASSLGQVTGNTIYF.

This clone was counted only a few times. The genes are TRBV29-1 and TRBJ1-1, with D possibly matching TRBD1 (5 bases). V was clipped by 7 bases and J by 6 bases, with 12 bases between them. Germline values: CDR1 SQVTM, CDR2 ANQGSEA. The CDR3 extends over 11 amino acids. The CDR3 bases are TGCAGCGAATCTGCAGGGCCTGAAGCTTTCTTT. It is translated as CSESAGPEAFF.

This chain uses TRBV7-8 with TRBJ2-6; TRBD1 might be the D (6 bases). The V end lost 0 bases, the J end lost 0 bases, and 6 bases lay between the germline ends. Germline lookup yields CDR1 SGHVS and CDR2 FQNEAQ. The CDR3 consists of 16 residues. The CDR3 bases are TGTGCCAGCAGCTTAGCAGGGGGCTCTGGGGCCAACGTCCTGACTTTC. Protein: CASSLAGGSGANVLTF. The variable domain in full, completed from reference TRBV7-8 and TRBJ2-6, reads GAGVSQSPRYKVAKRGQDVALRCDPISGHVSLFWYQQALGQGPEFLTYFQNEAQLDKSGLPSDRFFAERPEGSVSTLKIQRTQQEDSAVYLCASSLAGGSGANVLTFGAGSRLTVL.

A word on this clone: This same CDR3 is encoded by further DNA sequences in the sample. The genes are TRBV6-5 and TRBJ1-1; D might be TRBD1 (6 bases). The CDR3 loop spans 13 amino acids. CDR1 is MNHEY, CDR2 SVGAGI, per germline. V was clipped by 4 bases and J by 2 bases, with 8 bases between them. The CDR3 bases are TGTGCCAGCAGTTTGACAGGCAACACTGAAGCTTTCTTT. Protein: CASSLTGNTEAFF.

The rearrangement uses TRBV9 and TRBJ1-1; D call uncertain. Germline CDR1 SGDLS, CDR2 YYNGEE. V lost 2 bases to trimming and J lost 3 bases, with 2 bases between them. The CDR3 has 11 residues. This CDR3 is CASSVDTEAFF. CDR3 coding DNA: TGTGCCAGCAGCGTCGACACTGAAGCTTTCTTT. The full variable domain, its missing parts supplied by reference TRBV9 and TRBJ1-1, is DSGVTQTPKHLITATGQRVTLRCSPRSGDLSVYWYQQSLDQGLQFLIQYYNGEERAKGNILERFSAQQFPDLHSELNLSSLELGDSALYFCASSVDTEAFFGQGTRLTVV.

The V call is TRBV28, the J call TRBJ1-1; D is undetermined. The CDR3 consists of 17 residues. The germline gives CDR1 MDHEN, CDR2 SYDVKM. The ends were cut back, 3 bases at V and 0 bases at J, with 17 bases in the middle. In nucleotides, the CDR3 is TGTGCCAGCAGTTTTTTGGGCAACTGGAACCTGAACACTGAAGCTTTCTTT. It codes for CASSFLGNWNLNTEAFF. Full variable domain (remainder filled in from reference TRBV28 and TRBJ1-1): DVKVTQSSRYLVKRTGEKVFLECVQDMDHENMFWYRQDPGLGLRLIYFSYDVKMKEKGDIPEGYSVSREKKERFSLILESASTNQTSMYLCASSFLGNWNLNTEAFFGQGTRLTVV.

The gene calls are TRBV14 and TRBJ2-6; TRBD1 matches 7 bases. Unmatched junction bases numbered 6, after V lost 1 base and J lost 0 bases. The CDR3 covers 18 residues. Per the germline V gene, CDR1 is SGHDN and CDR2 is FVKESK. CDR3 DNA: TGTGCCAGCAGCCAAGTCGAAGGGGGCTACTCTGGGGCCAACGTCCTGACTTTC. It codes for CASSQVEGGYSGANVLTF.

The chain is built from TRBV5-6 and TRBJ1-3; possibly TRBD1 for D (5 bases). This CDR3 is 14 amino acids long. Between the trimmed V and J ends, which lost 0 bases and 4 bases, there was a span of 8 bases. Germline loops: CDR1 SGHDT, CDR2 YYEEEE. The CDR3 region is CASSLAGYGNTIYF. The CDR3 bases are TGTGCCAGCAGCTTGGCAGGGTACGGAAACACCATATATTTT.

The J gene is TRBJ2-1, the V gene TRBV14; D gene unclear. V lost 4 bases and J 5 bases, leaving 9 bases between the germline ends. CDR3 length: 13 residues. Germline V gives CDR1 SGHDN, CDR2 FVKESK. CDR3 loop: CASSPGHNNEQFF. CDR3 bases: TGTGCCAGCAGCCCGGGTCACAACAATGAGCAGTTCTTC.

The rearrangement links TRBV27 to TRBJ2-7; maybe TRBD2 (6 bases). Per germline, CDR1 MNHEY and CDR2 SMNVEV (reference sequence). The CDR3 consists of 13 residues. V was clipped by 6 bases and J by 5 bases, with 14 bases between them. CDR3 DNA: TGTGCCAGCAGACCCCTAGGAGGGGACGAGCAGTACTTC. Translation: CASRPLGGDEQYF.

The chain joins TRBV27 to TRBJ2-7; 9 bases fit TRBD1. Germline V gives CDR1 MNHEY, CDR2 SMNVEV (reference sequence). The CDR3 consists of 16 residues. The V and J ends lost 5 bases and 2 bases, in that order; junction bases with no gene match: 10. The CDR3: CASSPSPGTGTYEQYF. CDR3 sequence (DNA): TGTGCCAGCAGTCCTTCTCCCGGGACAGGGACCTACGAGCAGTACTTC.

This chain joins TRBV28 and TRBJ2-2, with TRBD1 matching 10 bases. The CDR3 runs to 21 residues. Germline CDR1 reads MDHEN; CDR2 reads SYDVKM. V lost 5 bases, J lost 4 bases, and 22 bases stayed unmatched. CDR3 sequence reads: CASSPPSAPRDRGGGTGELFF. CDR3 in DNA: TGTGCCAGCAGTCCCCCTTCTGCTCCCCGGGACAGGGGAGGAGGCACCGGGGAGCTGTTTTTT.

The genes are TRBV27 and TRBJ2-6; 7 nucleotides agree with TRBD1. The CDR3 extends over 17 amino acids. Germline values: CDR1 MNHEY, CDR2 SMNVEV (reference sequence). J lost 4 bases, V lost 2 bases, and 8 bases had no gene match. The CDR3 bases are TGTGCCAGCAGTTTAGCCCATACAGGGGTGGGGGCCAACGTCCTGACTTTC. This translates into CASSLAHTGVGANVLTF.

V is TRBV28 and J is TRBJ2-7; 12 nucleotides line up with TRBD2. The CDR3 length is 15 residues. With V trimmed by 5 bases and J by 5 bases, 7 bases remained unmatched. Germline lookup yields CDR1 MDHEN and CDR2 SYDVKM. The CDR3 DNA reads TGTGCCAGCAGTACTACTAGCGGGAGGCTCGACGAGCAGTACTTC. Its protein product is CASSTTSGRLDEQYF.

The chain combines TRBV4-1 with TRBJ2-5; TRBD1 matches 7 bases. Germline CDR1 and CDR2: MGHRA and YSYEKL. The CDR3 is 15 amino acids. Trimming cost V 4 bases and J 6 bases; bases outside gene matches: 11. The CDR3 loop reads CASSRRDSAMKTQYF. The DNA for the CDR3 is TGCGCCAGCAGCCGCCGGGACAGCGCTATGAAGACCCAGTACTTC.

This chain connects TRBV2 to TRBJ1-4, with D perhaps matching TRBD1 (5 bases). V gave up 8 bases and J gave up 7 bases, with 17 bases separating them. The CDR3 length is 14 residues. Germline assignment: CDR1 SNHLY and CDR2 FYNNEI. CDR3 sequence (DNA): TGTGCCAGCGGGGGGAGTTCCTCGGGTGAAAAACTGTTTTTT. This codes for CASGGSSSGEKLFF.

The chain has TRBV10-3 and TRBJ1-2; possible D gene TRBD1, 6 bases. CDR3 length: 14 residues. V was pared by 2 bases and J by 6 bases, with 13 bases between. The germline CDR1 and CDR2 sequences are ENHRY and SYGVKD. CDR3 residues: CAISENRDVDGYTF. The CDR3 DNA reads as TGTGCCATCAGTGAGAACAGGGATGTGGATGGCTACACCTTC.

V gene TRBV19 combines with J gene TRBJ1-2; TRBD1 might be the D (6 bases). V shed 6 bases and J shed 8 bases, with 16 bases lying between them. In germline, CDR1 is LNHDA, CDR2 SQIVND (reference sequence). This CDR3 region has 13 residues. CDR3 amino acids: CASRTGYAMGYTF. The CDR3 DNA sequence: TGTGCCAGTAGGACAGGCTATGCAATGGGCTACACCTTC. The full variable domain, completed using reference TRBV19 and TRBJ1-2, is DGGITQSPKYLFRKEGQNVTLSCEQNLNHDAMYWYRQDPGQGLRLIYYSQIVNDFQKGDIAEGYSVSREKKESFPLTVTSAQKNPTAFYLCASRTGYAMGYTFGSGTRLTVV.

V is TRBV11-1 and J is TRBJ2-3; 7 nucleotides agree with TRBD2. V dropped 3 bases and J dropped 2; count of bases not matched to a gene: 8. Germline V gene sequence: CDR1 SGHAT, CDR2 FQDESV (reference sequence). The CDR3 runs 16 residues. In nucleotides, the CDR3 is TGTGCCAGCAGCTTTGAGCGGGGCCCACTCACAGATACGCAGTATTTT. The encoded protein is CASSFERGPLTDTQYF.